Sequencing of this T cell receptor (beta chain) was carried out in a study of blood T cell repertoires in COVID-19. Study as a whole: Whether acute or convalescent, the COVID-19 samples came from the United States, Italy and Spain.

Per the original methods: Amplification from reference gene primers served as the basis for estimated nucleated cell counts. Assay: immunoSEQ multiplex PCR; the TCRdb copy retains only in-frame clones and omits some. D and trimming come from the DNA, and the V and J calls and clone size come from that table. Of 65,000 to 80,000 clones in the sample, about nine tenths were seen once. The TCR comes from a man aged 45-65 years with active COVID-19. What was sequenced was peripheral blood.

CDR3 residues: CASSDSGGADTQYF. Here the CDR3 DNA reads TGTGCCAGCAGCGACAGCGGGGGGGCAGATACGCAGTATTTT. The V call is TRBV7-9, the J call TRBJ2-3; 10 bases are shared with TRBD2. J was trimmed by 4 bases and V by 5 bases; bases with no gene match: 3. The CDR3 extends over 14 amino acids. Per the germline V gene, CDR1 is SEHNR and CDR2 is FQNEAQ (reference sequence).